The table lists the clone carrying this TCR beta chain with many counts. Its target is unknown. The data originate from a study of T cells in Graves' hyperthyroidism and ophthalmopathy. As for the study in general: Prior to any treatment, at the point of initial diagnosis, peripheral blood was collected. Points from the study as a whole: Most thyroid clonotypes expanded above 0.001 appeared in blood too.

Amplification targeted TCR beta CDR3 regions from RNA transcripts. TCR CDR3 underwent first-round RT-PCR with the HTBI primer set. Using its own MiXCR run on the multiplex PCR reads, TCRdb lists one record per CDR3 protein. The sample shows approximately 600,000 distinct CDR3 sequences, around 20% of them seen only once. For the diagnoses, clinical symptoms, serum thyroxine and TRAb, thyroid ultrasound and orbital computed tomography were used. The sample consisted of blood. The TCR comes from a man aged 25-45 years with Graves' ophthalmopathy.

CDR3 amino acids: CASSPLAVLNTGELFF. CDR3 nucleotides: TGTGCCAGCAGCCCTTTAGCGGTCCTAAACACCGGGGAGCTGTTTTTT. The V and J genes are TRBV11-2 and TRBJ2-2, with D tentatively TRBD2 (6 bases). V was pared by 5 bases and J by 2 bases, with 15 bases between. The germline V gene encodes CDR1 SGHAT and CDR2 FQNNGV. The CDR3 covers 16 residues.